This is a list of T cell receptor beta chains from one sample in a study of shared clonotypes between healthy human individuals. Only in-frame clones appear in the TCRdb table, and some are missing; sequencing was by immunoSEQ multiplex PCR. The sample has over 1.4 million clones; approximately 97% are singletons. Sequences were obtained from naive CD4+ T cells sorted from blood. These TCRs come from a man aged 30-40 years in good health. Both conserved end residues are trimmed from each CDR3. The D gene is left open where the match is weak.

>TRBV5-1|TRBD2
ASSFLGLAGASSYEQY
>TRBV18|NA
ASSPGGSSYEQY
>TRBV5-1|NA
ASSLEGTSNTQY
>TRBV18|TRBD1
ASSPPRTGDSFTDTQY
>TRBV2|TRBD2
ASSVVELAGGSTQY
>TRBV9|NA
ASSLGLGSKETQY
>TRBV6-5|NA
ASGDLSHTEAF
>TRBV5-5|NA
ASSWSWDSYEQY
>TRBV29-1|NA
SAVKGVDEQF
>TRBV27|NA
ASSLQSSYNEQF
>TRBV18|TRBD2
ASSPGTTADEQY
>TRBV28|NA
ASSSYWGGESSYNEQF
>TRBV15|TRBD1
ATSPLTGQGLYETQY
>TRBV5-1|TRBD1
ASSLWTGVYEQY
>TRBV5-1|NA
ASSFSGVTEAF
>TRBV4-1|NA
ASSQVTASPGELF
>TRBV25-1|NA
ASSEGIGNTEAF
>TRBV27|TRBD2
ASSPTSGNYNEQF
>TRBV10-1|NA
ASRGGFGEGYEQY
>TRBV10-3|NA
AISDVFDTEAF
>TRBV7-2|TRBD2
ASSSTSGRALGEQY
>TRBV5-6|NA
ASSLNPGRADTQY
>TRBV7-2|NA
ASTQGGNEKLF
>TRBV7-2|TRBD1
ASSLGQGTGELF
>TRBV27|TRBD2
ASRASFSTSGSNEQY
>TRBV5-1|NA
ASWWTQY
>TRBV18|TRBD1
ASHRTGVYEQY
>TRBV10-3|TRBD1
AIGTGRNNEQF
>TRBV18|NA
ASSPGNTDTQY
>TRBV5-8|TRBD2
ASSSTRGISYEQY
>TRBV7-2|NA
ASSLGIVQAVNEQF
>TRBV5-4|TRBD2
ASSPGLAGAEAYEQY
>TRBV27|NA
ASRPLSGTATIKQY
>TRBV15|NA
ATSRPNPGQFYGYT
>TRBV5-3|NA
ARSMSRHPTNEKLF
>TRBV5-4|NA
ASSLSSSSYEQY
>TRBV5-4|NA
ASSLAGQSTDTQY
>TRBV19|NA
ASRSAPRTYGYT
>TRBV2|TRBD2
ASSEYSGGVANIQY
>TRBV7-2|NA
ASSPGGLPYEQY
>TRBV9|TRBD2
ASSVDSPAGFHTDTQY
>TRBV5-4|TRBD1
ASSSGQRSSYEQY
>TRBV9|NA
ASSVAGSNQPQH
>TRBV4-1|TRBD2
ASSSTSANTGELF
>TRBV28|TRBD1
ASSSFDRGGYGYT
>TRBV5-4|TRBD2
ASSLPVAGVSTDTQY
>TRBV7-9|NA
ASSSRRVENTEAF
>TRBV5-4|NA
ASSLGPPGAGRDTGELF
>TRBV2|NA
ASSGQNFQETQY
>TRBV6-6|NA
ASELVWGLGEQY
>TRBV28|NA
ASSARPYEQY
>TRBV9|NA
ASSVDEQY
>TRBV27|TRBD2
ASSLTPPGLAGWGGSYNEQF
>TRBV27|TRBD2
ASSLGLAGGNEQF
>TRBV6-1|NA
ASSEGLVYYEQY
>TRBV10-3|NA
AISSLGSPGGNEQY
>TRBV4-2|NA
ASSTGPSEYQETQY
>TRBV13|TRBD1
ASSPGTGSSTDTQY
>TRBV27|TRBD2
ASSPFGGRVYEQY
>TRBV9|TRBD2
ASSVGGALGELF